This entry lists 7 T cell receptor beta chains sequenced from one sample in a study of blood T cell repertoires in COVID-19 (TCRdb year 2020). The library was prepared using the immunoSEQ multiplex PCR assay. TCRdb limited this immuneACCESS table to in-frame rearrangements with V and J called. A share of clones is missing; checked studies link under half to unresolved V genes, and the rest is unexplained. In this sample the table shows some 400,000 clones, approximately 87% of which occur a single time. The ten largest clonotypes hold approximately 1.2% of the sample. Sequencing was performed on PBMCs or T cells enriched from blood (not recorded which). The receptor set was obtained from a man aged 25-40 years who had recovered from COVID-19.

A single count supports this clone. The same CDR3 also results from other DNA sequences found in this sample. The J gene is TRBJ1-5, the V gene TRBV19; TRBD1 matches 9 bases. The CDR3 has 15 residues. Germline V gene lookup returns CDR1 LNHDA and CDR2 SQIVND (reference sequence). V trimming: 4 bases; J trimming: 1 base; junction bases outside the gene matches: 2. The chain's CDR3 is CASSTGQGSNQPQHF. The CDR3 DNA follows: TGTGCCAGTAGTACGGGACAGGGCAGCAATCAGCCCCAGCATTTT.

This chain connects TRBV7-2 to TRBJ1-5, with a weak D call TRBD1 (6 bases). V gave up 1 base and J gave up 0 bases, with 7 bases separating them. This CDR3 is built from 15 residues. The germline gives CDR1 SGHTA, CDR2 FQGNSA. The CDR3 protein is CASSLGTDSNQPQHF. Written as DNA, the CDR3 is TGTGCCAGCAGCTTAGGGACAGATAGCAATCAGCCCCAGCATTTT.

The chain uses TRBV27 and TRBJ2-5; 7 nucleotides line up with TRBD2. This CDR3 has 14 amino acids. Germline-derived CDR1 and CDR2 are MNHEY and SMNVEV (reference sequence). V was clipped by 5 bases and J by 5 bases; unmatched bases: 8. CDR3 loop: CASSPRTRPETQYF. Here the CDR3 DNA reads TGTGCCAGCAGTCCCCGGACTAGACCGGAGACCCAGTACTTC.

The chain uses TRBV7-2 and TRBJ1-1; no reliable D call. CDR3 size: 14 residues. V lost 2 bases, J lost 1 base, and 8 bases lay in between. The V gene's germline CDR1 is SGHTA and CDR2 FQGNSA. The CDR3 nucleotides are TGTGCCAGCAGCTTAATTGCGGGGAACACTGAAGCTTTCTTT. It encodes CASSLIAGNTEAFF. The complete variable domain, with remaining parts taken from reference TRBV7-2 and TRBJ1-1, reads GAGVSQSPSNKVTEKGKDVELRCDPISGHTALYWYRQSLGQGLEFLIYFQGNSAPDKSGLPSDRFSAERTGGSVSTLTIQRTQQEDSAVYLCASSLIAGNTEAFFGQGTRLTVV.

V and J are TRBV18 and TRBJ1-1; D not certain. V shed 5 bases and J shed 5 bases, with 12 bases lying between them. The CDR3 has 13 amino acids. The germline V gene encodes CDR1 KGHSH and CDR2 LQKENI. The CDR3 sequence is CASSLSEETEAFF. The CDR3 DNA is TGTGCCAGCTCATTGTCGGAGGAGACTGAAGCTTTCTTT.

The V call is TRBV5-1, the J call TRBJ1-2; 7 bases line up with TRBD1. The V segment lost 4 bases and the J segment 6 bases; nucleotides outside the gene matches: 3. This CDR3 is built from 12 residues. Per the germline V gene, CDR1 is SGHRS and CDR2 is YFSETQ. The CDR3 loop reads CASSLGTDGYTF. CDR3 in DNA: TGCGCCAGCAGCCTAGGGACAGATGGCTACACCTTC.

The V gene is TRBV4-1, the J gene TRBJ2-7; tentative D call: TRBD1 (6 bases). CDR1 and CDR2 from the germline V gene are MGHRA and YSYEKL. This CDR3 region has 16 residues. V lost 0 bases, J lost 5 bases, and 17 bases lay in between. Here the CDR3 reads CASSQEWALTGNEQYF. CDR3 sequence (DNA): TGCGCCAGCAGCCAAGAATGGGCCCTGACAGGAAACGAGCAGTACTTC.